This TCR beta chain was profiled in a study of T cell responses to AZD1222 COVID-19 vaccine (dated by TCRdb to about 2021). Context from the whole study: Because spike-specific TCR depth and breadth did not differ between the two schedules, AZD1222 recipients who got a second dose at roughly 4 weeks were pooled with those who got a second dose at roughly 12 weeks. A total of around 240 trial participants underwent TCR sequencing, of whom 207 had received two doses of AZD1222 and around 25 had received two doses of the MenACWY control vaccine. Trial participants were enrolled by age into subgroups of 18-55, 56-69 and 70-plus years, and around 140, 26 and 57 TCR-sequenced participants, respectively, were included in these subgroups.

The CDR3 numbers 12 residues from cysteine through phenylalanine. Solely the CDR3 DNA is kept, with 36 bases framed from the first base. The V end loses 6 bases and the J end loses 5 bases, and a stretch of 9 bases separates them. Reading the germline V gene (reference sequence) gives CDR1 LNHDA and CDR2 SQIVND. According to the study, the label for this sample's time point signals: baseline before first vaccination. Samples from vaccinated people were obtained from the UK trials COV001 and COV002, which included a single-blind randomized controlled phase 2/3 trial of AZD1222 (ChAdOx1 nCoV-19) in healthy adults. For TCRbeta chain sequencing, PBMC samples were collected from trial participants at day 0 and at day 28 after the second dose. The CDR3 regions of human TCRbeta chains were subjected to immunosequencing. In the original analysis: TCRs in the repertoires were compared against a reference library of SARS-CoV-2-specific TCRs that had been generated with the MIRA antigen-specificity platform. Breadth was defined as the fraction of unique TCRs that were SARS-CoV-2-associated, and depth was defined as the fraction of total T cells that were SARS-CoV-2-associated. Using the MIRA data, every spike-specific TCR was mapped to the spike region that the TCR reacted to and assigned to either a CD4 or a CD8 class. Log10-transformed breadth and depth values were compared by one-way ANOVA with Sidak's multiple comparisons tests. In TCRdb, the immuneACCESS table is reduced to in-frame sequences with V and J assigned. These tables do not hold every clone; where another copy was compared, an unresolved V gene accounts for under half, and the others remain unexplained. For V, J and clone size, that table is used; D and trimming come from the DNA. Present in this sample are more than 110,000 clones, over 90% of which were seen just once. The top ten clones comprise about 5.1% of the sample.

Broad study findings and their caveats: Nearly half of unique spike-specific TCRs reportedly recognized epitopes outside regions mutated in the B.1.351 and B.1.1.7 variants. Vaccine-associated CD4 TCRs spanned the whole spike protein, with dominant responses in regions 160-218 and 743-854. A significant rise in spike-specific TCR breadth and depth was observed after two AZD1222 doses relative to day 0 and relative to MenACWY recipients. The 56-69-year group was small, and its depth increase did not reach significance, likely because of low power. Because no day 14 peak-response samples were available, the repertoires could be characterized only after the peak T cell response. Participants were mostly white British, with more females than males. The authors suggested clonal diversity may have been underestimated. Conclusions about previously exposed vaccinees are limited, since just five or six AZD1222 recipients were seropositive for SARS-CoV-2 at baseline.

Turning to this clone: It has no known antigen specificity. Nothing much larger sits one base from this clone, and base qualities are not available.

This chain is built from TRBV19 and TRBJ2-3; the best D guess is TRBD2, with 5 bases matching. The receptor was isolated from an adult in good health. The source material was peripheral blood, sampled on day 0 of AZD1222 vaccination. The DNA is TGTGCCAGTAGCTCCAGCGGAGATACGCAGTATTTT. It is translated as CASSSSGDTQYF.